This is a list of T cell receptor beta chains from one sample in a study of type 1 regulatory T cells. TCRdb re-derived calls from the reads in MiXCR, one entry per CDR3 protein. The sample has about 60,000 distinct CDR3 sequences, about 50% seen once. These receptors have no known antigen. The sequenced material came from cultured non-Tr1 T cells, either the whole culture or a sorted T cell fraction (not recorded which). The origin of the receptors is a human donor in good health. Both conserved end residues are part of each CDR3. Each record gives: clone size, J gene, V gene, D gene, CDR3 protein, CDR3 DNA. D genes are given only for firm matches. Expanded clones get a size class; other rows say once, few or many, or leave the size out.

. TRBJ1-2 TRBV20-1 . CSAPTGNYGYTF TGCAGTGCCCCAACAGGGAACTATGGCTACACCTTC
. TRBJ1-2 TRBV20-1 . CSAPDRGANGYTF TGCAGTGCTCCCGACCGGGGCGCGAATGGCTACACCTTC
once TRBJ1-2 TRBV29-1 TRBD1 CSVKPGQGYGYTF TGCAGCGTTAAACCGGGACAGGGGTATGGCTACACCTTC
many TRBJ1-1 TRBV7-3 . CASSLAENTEAFF TGTGCCAGCAGCTTAGCAGAGAACACTGAAGCTTTCTTT
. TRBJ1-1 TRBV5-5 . CASSLMGRGNTEAFF TGTGCCAGCAGCTTAATGGGAAGGGGGAACACTGAAGCTTTCTTT
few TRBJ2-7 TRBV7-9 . CASSPWTGLPNEQYF TGTGCCAGCAGCCCTTGGACAGGACTACCCAACGAGCAGTACTTC
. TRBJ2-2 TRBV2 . CASRLQGLNTGELFF TGTGCCAGCAGGTTACAGGGATTGAACACCGGGGAGCTGTTTTTT
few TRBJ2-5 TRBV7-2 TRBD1 CASSSTGGREETQYF TGTGCCAGCAGCAGCACAGGGGGTCGGGAAGAGACCCAGTACTTC
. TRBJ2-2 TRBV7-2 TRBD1 CASSSTGAGTGELFF TGTGCCAGCAGCTCGACAGGGGCGGGAACCGGGGAGCTGTTTTTT
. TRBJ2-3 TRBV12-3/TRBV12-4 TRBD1 CASRQDRAADTQYF TGTGCCAGCCGCCAGGACAGGGCCGCAGATACGCAGTATTTT
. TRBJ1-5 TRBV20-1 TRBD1 CSARDQHRGGNQPQHF TGCAGTGCTAGAGATCAACACAGGGGTGGCAATCAGCCCCAGCATTTT
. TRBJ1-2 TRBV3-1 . CASSIKWDTNYGYTF TGTGCCAGCAGCATCAAGTGGGACACCAACTATGGCTACACCTTC
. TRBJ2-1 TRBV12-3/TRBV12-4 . CASLKVSGTYNEQFF TGTGCCAGCCTCAAGGTGTCTGGAACTTACAATGAGCAGTTCTTC
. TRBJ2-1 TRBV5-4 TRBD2 CASNRRAGDNEQFF TGTGCCAGCAATCGTAGGGCGGGGGACAATGAGCAGTTCTTC
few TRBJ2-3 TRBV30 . CAWSFTRGTDTQYF TGTGCCTGGAGTTTCACGAGGGGGACAGATACGCAGTATTTT
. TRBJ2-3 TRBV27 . CASSPSGWAPSTDTQYF TGTGCCAGCAGTCCCTCCGGGTGGGCGCCGAGCACAGATACGCAGTATTTT
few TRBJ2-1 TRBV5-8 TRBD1 CASTRQGFAYNEQFF TGTGCCAGCACTCGACAGGGGTTTGCCTACAATGAGCAGTTCTTC
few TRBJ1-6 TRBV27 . CASSSRVGANSPLHF TGTGCCAGCAGTTCCCGGGTCGGTGCTAATTCACCCCTCCACTTT
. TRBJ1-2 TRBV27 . CASLPRGGTYGYTF TGTGCCAGTCTACCCCGGGGGGGGACCTATGGCTACACCTTC
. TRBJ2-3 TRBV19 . CAREGGGDLTSTDTQYF TGTGCACGAGAGGGGGGGGGAGACCTTACTAGCACAGATACGCAGTATTTT
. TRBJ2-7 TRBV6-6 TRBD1 CASTPKSGTGGDYEQYF TGTGCCAGCACCCCCAAGTCGGGGACAGGGGGCGATTACGAGCAGTACTTC
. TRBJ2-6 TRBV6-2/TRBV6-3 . CASSEHRAGANVLTF TGTGCCAGCAGTGAACACAGGGCCGGGGCCAACGTCCTGACTTTC
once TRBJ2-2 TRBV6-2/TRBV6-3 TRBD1 CASSYFKGGLNTGELFF TGTGCCAGCAGTTACTTCAAAGGGGGCCTGAACACCGGGGAGCTGTTTTTT
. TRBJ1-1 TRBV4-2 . CASSQALGGVRVNTEAFF TGTGCCAGCAGCCAAGCCCTAGGGGGGGTTCGCGTGAACACTGAAGCTTTCTTT